The 18 T cell receptor beta chains below come from one sample, sequenced in a study of human T cells and chemical hapten exposure. One entry per CDR3 protein, called by TCRdb with MiXCR from the RACE reads. This table holds some 120,000 distinct CDR3 sequences, around 8.2% found once. The time point denotes: healthy volunteer bleed at 2 weeks. It was from unfractionated whole blood that total RNA was extracted. Source material: whole blood. These receptors all stem from a male donor in good health. Some clones in this sample may be carry-over from other donors' samples.

CDR3 nucleotides: TGTGCCAGCAGCCAACGAGGGACAGGGCAAGAAAAACTGTTTTTT. Amino acids: CASSQRGTGQEKLFF. The chain employs TRBV5-4 and TRBJ1-4; 9 nucleotides agree with TRBD1. Looked up from germline, CDR1 is SGHNT and CDR2 is YYREEE (reference sequence). With 4 bases clipped from V and 8 bases from J, the junction kept 9 bases outside the gene matches. The CDR3 consists of 15 residues.

J is TRBJ1-1 and V is TRBV18; D not resolved. Germline values: CDR1 KGHSH, CDR2 LQKENI. The CDR3 consists of 14 residues. Between the trimmed V and J ends, which lost 0 bases and 11 bases, there was a span of 16 bases. The CDR3 sequence is CASSPPSKAGGAFF. CDR3 coding DNA: TGTGCCAGCTCACCACCGAGCAAAGCTGGAGGGGCTTTCTTT.

This clonotype has at least ten counts. This chain joins TRBV7-2 and TRBJ2-3, with 7 bases lining up with TRBD2. The CDR3 is 15 amino acids. V was pared by 1 base and J by 6 bases, with 7 bases of the junction left unmatched. The germline V gene has CDR1 SGHTA and CDR2 FQGNSA. This CDR3 is CASSLVGGGTDTQYF. CDR3 DNA sequence: TGTGCCAGCAGCTTAGTGGGGGGGGGGACGGATACGCAGTATTTT. The full variable domain, completed using reference TRBV7-2 and TRBJ2-3, is GAGVSQSPSNKVTEKGKDVELRCDPISGHTALYWYRQSLGQGLEFLIYFQGNSAPDKSGLPSDRFSAERTGGSVSTLTIQRTQQEDSAVYLCASSLVGGGTDTQYFGPGTRLTVL.

The sample holds a few counts of this clonotype. The CDR3 coding sequence is TGCAGCGTGCGGGACAGGGCGGCTAATGAAAAACTGTTTTTT. Its protein product is CSVRDRAANEKLFF. The V call is TRBV29-1, the J call TRBJ1-4; TRBD1 aligns across 9 bases. The CDR3 has 14 residues. Germline loops: CDR1 SQVTM, CDR2 ANQGSEA. The V gene end was trimmed by 6 bases and the J gene end by 3 bases; junction bases not matched to a gene: 5.

In its sample, this clonotype was seen many times. The chain is built from TRBV20-1 and TRBJ1-4; 12 bases match TRBD1. The CDR3 is made up of 16 amino acids. Trimming removed 2 bases from V and 7 bases from J; junction bases left unmatched: 8. From germline, CDR1 is DFQATT and CDR2 SNEGSKA (reference sequence). DNA of the CDR3: TGCAGTGCTAGAACCCGGGACAGGGGGCGGGGTGAAAAACTGTTTTTT. The encoded protein is CSARTRDRGRGEKLFF.

This rearrangement joins TRBV7-8 to TRBJ1-5; 8 bases agree with TRBD1. The CDR3 loop spans 16 amino acids. Germline trimming cut 5 bases from V and 2 bases from J; bases unmatched to any gene: 8. Germline assignment: CDR1 SGHVS and CDR2 FQNEAQ. The CDR3 region has the DNA TGTGCCAGCAGCCCGACCGACAGGGGAGGCAATCAGCCCCAGCATTTT. This translates into CASSPTDRGGNQPQHF. The full variable domain, with the rest looked up from reference TRBV7-8 and TRBJ1-5, is GAGVSQSPRYKVAKRGQDVALRCDPISGHVSLFWYQQALGQGPEFLTYFQNEAQLDKSGLPSDRFFAERPEGSVSTLKIQRTQQEDSAVYLCASSPTDRGGNQPQHFGDGTRLSIL.

This clonotype was detected ten times or more. V is TRBV9 and J is TRBJ1-1; no definite D call. CDR1 SGDLS and CDR2 YYNGEE come from the germline V gene. The CDR3 consists of 14 residues. Trimming stripped 3 bases from V and 1 base from J, with 10 bases between. In nucleotides, the CDR3 is TGTGCCAGCAGCGAAGTACTAAAGAACACTGAAGCTTTCTTT. Amino acids: CASSEVLKNTEAFF.

The chain combines TRBV2 with TRBJ2-3; weak D call: TRBD2 (5 bases). V was clipped by 6 bases and J by 3 bases, with 22 bases between them. Germline V gene sequence: CDR1 SNHLY, CDR2 FYNNEI. The CDR3 consists of 17 residues. CDR3 residues: CASRAILASHETDTQYF. For the CDR3, the DNA is TGTGCCAGCAGGGCCATTTTGGCTAGCCATGAGACAGATACGCAGTATTTT.

This clonotype was seen repeatedly, ten times or more. The CDR3 here is CASSRGLDGYSPLHF. CDR3 DNA sequence: TGCGCCAGCAGCCGCGGACTCGACGGGTATTCACCCCTCCACTTT. J is TRBJ1-6 and V is TRBV5-1; D not certain. Per germline, CDR1 SGHRS and CDR2 YFSETQ. The CDR3 is 15 residues long. Trimming took off 4 bases at V and 8 bases at J, with 16 bases between the two ends.

This clonotype has a handful of counts. The chain combines TRBV28 with TRBJ1-5; tentatively, D is TRBD1 (5 bases). The CDR3 totals 15 residues. CDR1 is MDHEN, CDR2 SYDVKM, per germline. V gave up 3 bases and J gave up 0 bases, with 9 bases separating them. CDR3 in DNA: TGTGCCAGCAGTTTCACTGACAGTAGCAATCAGCCCCAGCATTTT. Encoded protein: CASSFTDSSNQPQHF.

The chain employs TRBV11-2 and TRBJ2-4; D may correspond to TRBD1 or TRBD2 (6 bases each). This CDR3 has 13 residues. CDR1 SGHAT and CDR2 FQNNGV come from the germline V gene. V was trimmed by 1 base and J by 14 bases, leaving 15 bases between them. CDR3 DNA: TGTGCCAGCAGCTTAGTAGGGGGGTTCGTAAAGTACTTC. It codes for CASSLVGGFVKYF.

This clonotype has more than one count but fewer than ten. The rearrangement joins TRBV12-3 or TRBV12-4 to TRBJ2-7; D is possibly TRBD1 or TRBD2 (5 bases each). This CDR3 spans 13 amino acids. V dropped 5 bases and J dropped 6 bases, with 14 bases sitting between them. CDR3 residues: CASSARGVGEQYF. CDR3 nucleotide sequence: TGTGCCAGCAGTGCACGAGGGGTGGGCGAGCAGTACTTC.

A remark on this clonotype: A junction end diverges from the germline sequence, so it may reflect a read error. The chain uses TRBV18 and TRBJ1-1; D gene ambiguous. The length of the CDR3 is 16 residues. Per germline, CDR1 KGHSH and CDR2 LQKENI. CDR3 amino acids: CASLPDSWGMNTEAFF. The CDR3 DNA sequence: TGTGCCAGCTTACCAGATAGCTGGGGAATGAACACTGAAGCTTTCTTT.

This clonotype appeared a few times. The chain carries TRBV20-1 and TRBJ2-7, with TRBD2 identical over 9 bases. The length of the CDR3 is 15 residues. Germline loops: CDR1 DFQATT, CDR2 SNEGSKA (reference sequence). After removal of 6 bases from V and 5 bases from J, the junction contained 14 bases not matched to a gene. CDR3 sequence: CSALQVASGMNEQYF. CDR3 DNA sequence: TGCAGTGCCCTCCAAGTAGCTAGCGGGATGAACGAGCAGTACTTC.

This clonotype was counted a few times. The chain has TRBV7-3 and TRBJ2-5; D uncertain. Germline V gives CDR1 SGHTA, CDR2 FQGTGA. V was cut by 0 bases and J by 0 bases, with 5 bases left in between. The CDR3 spans 14 residues. The CDR3 sequence: CASSLTGNQETQYF. The DNA for the CDR3 is TGTGCCAGCAGCTTAACAGGGAACCAAGAGACCCAGTACTTC.

This clonotype was seen at least ten times. This chain links TRBV10-1 with TRBJ2-6; D gene unclear. The CDR3 is 14 amino acids. V lost 4 bases, J lost 1 base, and 5 bases lay in between. The germline gives CDR1 WNHNN, CDR2 SYGVQD (reference sequence). CDR3 bases: TGCGCCAGCAGTGGAGAGTCTGGGGCCAACGTCCTGACTTTC. It encodes CASSGESGANVLTF.

There are a few counts of this clonotype. The chain is built from TRBV7-8 and TRBJ2-3; possible D gene TRBD1, 5 bases. Germline V gene data show CDR1 as SGHVS and CDR2 as FQNEAQ. This CDR3 spans 13 amino acids. V lost 4 bases and J 4 bases, leaving 9 bases between the germline ends. The CDR3 DNA reads as TGTGCCAGCAGCTCAGGGTTCCCAGATACGCAGTATTTT. As protein: CASSSGFPDTQYF.

This clonotype was seen a handful of times. V and J are TRBV6-5 and TRBJ2-1; 7 nucleotides match TRBD1. The J segment lost 4 bases and the V segment lost 5 bases, leaving 8 bases of the junction unmatched. The CDR3 has 15 amino acids. From germline, CDR1 is MNHEY and CDR2 SVGAGI. Here the CDR3 reads CASSTQGVGYNEQFF. The CDR3 coding sequence is TGTGCCAGCAGTACCCAGGGGGTTGGGTACAATGAGCAGTTCTTC.